Sequencing of this TCR beta chain was carried out in a study of technical replicates of blood from several donors. Generated by immunoSEQ multiplex PCR, the TCRdb table keeps only in-frame clones and is missing some. The sample contains about 94,000 clones, 95% of which appear only once. Trimming took 5 bases from V and 2 from J, leaving 9 bases between them. CDR3 size: 13 residues. CDR1 is MNHEY, CDR2 SMNVEV, per germline (reference sequence). The V call is TRBV27, the J call TRBJ2-5; no firm D call. This receptor was taken from a human donor in good health. The sample was T cells isolated from PBMCs. The CDR3 nucleotides are TGTGCCAGCAGTCCAGACACGCAAGAGACCCAGTACTTC. Translated, it gives CASSPDTQETQYF.